This T cell receptor (beta chain) is from a study of T cells in Graves' hyperthyroidism and ophthalmopathy. Study as a whole: Blood was drawn when the patient was first diagnosed and still untreated.

It was RNA transcripts that yielded the amplified TCR beta CDR3 regions. The HTBI primer set served for first-round RT-PCR of the TCR CDR3. TCRdb re-called the multiplex PCR reads with MiXCR, one entry per CDR3 protein. Found here are 450,000 to 550,000 distinct CDR3 sequences, roughly a quarter of them singletons; the top ten hold around 11%. Study conclusions and caveats: Blood also contained most expanded thyroid clonotypes above 0.001.

Germline V gene sequence: CDR1 MNHNY, CDR2 SVGAGI (reference sequence). Trimming at V came to 6 bases and at J to 0 bases, leaving 18 bases not matched to a gene. The CDR3 length is 19 residues. This clonotype was detected many times. Its antigen is not identified. This sequence joins TRBV6-6 and TRBJ1-1; 8 nucleotides line up with TRBD1. The TCR originated in a woman aged 30 to 39 with Graves' ophthalmopathy. Sequencing was performed on blood. In nucleotides, the CDR3 is TGTGCCAGCAGAAATACGTACCAGGACAGGGCCAATATGAACACTGAAGCTTTCTTT. Translated, it gives CASRNTYQDRANMNTEAFF.